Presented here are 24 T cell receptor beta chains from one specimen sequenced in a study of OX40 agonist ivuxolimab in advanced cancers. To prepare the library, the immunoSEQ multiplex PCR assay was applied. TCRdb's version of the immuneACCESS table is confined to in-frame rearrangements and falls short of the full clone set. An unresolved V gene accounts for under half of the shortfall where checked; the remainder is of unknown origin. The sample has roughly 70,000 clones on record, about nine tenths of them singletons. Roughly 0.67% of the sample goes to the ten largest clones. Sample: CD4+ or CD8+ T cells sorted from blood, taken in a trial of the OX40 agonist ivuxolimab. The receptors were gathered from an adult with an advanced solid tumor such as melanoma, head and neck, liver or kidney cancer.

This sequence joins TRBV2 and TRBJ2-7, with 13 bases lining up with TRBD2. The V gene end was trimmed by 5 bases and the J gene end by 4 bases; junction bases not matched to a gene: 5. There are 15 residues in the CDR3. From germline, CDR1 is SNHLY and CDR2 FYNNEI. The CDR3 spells CASSPRTSGSYEQYF. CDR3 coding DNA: TGTGCCAGCAGTCCCCGGACTAGCGGGAGTTACGAGCAGTACTTC.

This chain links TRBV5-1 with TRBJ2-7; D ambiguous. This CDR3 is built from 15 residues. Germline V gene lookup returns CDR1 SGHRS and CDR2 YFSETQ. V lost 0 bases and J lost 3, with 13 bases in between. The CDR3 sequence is CASSLGDTSFYEQYF. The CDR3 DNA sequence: TGCGCCAGCAGCTTGGGAGACACAAGTTTCTACGAGCAGTACTTC.

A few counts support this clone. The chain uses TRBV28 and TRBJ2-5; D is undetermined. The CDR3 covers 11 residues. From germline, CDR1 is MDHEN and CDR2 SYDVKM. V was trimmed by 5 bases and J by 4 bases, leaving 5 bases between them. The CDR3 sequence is CASSILETQYF. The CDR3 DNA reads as TGTGCCAGCAGTATCCTAGAGACCCAGTACTTC. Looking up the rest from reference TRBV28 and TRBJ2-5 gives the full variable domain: DVKVTQSSRYLVKRTGEKVFLECVQDMDHENMFWYRQDPGLGLRLIYFSYDVKMKEKGDIPEGYSVSREKKERFSLILESASTNQTSMYLCASSILETQYFGPGTRLLVL.

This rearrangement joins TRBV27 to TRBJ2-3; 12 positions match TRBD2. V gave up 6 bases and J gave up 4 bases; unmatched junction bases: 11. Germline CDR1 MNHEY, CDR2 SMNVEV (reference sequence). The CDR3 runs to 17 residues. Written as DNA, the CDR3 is TGTGCCAGCAGGCCGACTAGCGGGAGAATTATGGCAGATACGCAGTATTTT. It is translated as CASRPTSGRIMADTQYF.

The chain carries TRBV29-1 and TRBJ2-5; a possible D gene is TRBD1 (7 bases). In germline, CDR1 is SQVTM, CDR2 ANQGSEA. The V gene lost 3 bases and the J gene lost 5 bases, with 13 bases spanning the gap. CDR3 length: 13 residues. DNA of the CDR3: TGCAGCGTTGACAGGGGGGAAGGGGAGACCCAGTACTTC. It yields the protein CSVDRGEGETQYF.

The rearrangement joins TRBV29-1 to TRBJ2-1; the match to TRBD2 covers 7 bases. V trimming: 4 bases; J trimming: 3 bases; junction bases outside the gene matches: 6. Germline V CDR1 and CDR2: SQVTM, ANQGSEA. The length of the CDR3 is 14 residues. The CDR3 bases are TGCAGCGTTGTTATAACTAGCGACTACAATGAGCAGTTCTTC. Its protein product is CSVVITSDYNEQFF.

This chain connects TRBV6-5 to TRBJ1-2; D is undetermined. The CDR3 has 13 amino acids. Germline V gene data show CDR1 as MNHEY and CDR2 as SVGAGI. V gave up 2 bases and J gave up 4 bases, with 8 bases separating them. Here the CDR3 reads CASSYADLYGYTF. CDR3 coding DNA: TGTGCCAGCAGTTACGCAGACCTCTATGGCTACACCTTC.

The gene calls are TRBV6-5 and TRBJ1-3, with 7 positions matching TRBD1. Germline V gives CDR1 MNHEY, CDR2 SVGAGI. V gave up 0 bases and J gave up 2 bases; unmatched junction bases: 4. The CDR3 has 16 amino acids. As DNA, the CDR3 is TGTGCCAGCAGTTACTCGACCGGGACAGCTGGAAACACCATATATTTT. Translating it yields CASSYSTGTAGNTIYF.

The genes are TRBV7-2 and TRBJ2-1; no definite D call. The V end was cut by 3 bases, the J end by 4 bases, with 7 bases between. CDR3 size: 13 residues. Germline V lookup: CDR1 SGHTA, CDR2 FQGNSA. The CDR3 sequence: CASSLYGYNEQFF. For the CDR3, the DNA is TGTGCCAGCAGCTTGTACGGGTACAATGAGCAGTTCTTC.

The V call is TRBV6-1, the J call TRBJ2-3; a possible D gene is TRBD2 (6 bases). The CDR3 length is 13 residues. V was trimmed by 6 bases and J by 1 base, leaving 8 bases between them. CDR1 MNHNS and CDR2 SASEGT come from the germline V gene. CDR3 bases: TGTGCCAGCAGACCTAGCGGCACAGATACGCAGTATTTT. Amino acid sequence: CASRPSGTDTQYF.

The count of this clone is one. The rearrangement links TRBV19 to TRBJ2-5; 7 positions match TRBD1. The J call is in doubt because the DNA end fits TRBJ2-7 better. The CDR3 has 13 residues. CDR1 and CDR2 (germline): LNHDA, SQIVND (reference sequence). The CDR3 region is CASSLQGSYEQYF. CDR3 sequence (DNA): TGTGCCAGTAGCCTACAGGGGTCCTACGAGCAGTACTTC.

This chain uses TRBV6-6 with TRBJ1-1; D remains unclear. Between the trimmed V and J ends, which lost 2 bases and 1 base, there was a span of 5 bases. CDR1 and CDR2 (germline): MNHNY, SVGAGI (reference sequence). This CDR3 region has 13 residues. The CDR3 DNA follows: TGTGCCAGCAGTTACCTAAAGAACACTGAAGCTTTCTTT. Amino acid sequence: CASSYLKNTEAFF.

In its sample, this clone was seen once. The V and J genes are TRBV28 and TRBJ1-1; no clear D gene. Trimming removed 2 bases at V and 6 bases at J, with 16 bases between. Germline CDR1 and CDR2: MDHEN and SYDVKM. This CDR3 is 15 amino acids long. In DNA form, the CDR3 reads TGTGCCAGCAGTTTACCCCCCCTCCGGGTATCTGAAGCTTTCTTT. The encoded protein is CASSLPPLRVSEAFF.

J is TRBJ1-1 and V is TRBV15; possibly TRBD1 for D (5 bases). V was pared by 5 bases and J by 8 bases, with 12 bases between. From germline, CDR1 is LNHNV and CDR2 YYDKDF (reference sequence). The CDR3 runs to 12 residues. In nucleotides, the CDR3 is TGTGCCACCAGCCTCGCCGAGGGGGAAGCTTTCTTT. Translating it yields CATSLAEGEAFF.

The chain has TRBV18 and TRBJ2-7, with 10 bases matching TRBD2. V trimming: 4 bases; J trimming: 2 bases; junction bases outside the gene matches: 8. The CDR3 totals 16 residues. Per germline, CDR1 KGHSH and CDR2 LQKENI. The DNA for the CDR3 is TGTGCCAGCTCACGCGAGATAGCGGGAGGAACCTACGAGCAGTACTTC. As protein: CASSREIAGGTYEQYF.

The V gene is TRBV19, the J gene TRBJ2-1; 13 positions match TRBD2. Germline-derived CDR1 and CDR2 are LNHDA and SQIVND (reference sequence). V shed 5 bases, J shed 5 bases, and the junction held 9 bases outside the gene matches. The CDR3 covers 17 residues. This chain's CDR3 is CASSPTWTSGSHNEQFF. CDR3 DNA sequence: TGTGCCAGTAGTCCAACATGGACTAGCGGGAGTCACAATGAGCAGTTCTTC.

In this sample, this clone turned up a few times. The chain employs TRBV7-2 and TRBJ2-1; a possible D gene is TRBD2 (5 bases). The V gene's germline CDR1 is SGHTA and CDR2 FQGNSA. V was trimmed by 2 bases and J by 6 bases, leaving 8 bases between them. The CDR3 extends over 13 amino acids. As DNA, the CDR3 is TGTGCCAGCAGCTTACCTAGCACCAATGAGCAGTTCTTC. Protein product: CASSLPSTNEQFF.

The CDR3 protein is CASSLVPGEQFF. In DNA form, the CDR3 reads TGTGCCAGCAGCTTGGTGCCTGGTGAGCAGTTCTTC. The rearrangement uses TRBV5-6 and TRBJ2-1, with D uncertain. The V gene lost 0 bases and the J gene lost 9 bases, with 7 bases spanning the gap. CDR1 SGHDT and CDR2 YYEEEE come from the germline V gene. The CDR3 extends over 12 amino acids.

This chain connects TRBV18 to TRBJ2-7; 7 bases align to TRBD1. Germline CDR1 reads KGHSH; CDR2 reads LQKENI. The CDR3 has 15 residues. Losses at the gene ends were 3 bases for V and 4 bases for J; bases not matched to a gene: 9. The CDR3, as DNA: TGTGCCAGCTCACCCCCTGCAGGGGGACCTTACGAGCAGTACTTC. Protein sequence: CASSPPAGGPYEQYF.

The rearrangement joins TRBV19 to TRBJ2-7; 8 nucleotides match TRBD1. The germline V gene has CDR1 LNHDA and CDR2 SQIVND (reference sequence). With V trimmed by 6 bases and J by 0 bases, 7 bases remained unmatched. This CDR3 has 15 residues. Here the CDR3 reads CASRAGGTGSYEQYF. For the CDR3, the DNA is TGTGCCAGTAGGGCCGGAGGGACAGGCTCCTACGAGCAGTACTTC.

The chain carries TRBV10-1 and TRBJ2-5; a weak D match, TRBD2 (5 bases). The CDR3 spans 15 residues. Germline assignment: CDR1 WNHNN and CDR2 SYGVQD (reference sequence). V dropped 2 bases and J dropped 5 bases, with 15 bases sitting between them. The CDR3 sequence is CASSEGLTQAETQYF. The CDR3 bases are TGCGCCAGCAGTGAGGGACTGACCCAGGCGGAGACCCAGTACTTC.

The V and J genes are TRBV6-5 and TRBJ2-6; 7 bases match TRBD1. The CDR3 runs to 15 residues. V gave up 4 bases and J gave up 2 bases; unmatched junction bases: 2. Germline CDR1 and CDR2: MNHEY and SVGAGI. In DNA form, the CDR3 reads TGTGCCAGCAGTTCCCAGGGGGCTGGGGCCAACGTCCTGACTTTC. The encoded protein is CASSSQGAGANVLTF.

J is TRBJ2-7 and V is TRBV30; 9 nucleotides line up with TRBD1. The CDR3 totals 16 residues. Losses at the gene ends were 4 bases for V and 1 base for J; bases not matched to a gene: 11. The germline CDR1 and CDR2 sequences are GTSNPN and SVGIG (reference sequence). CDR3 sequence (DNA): TGTGCCTGGACAACGGGACAGGGAGGAGGTTCCTACGAGCAGTACTTC. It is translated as CAWTTGQGGGSYEQYF.

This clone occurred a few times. The CDR3 sequence: CASTVARGTGEKLFF. The CDR3 bases are TGTGCCAGCACTGTTGCCAGAGGAACCGGTGAAAAACTGTTTTTT. This chain uses TRBV6-1 with TRBJ1-4; D not certain. Trimming shortened V by 7 bases and J by 7 bases, and 19 bases separated the two germline ends. The CDR3 loop spans 15 amino acids. CDR1 and CDR2 from the germline V gene are MNHNS and SASEGT.